Listed below are T cell receptor beta chains from one sample, sequenced in a study of blood T cell repertoires in COVID-19. Generated by immunoSEQ multiplex PCR, the TCRdb table keeps only in-frame clones and is missing some. The data contain some 250,000 clones, approximately 84% of them singletons. The sequenced sample consisted of PBMCs or T cells enriched from blood (not recorded which). These receptors were obtained from a man aged 18 to 29 who had recovered from COVID-19. Each CDR3 is given with its conserved first and last residue. Each record gives: V gene, clone size, J gene, CDR3 length, D gene, CDR3 protein, CDR3 DNA. D genes are given only for firm matches. Expanded clones are given a class, and other clones once, few, many or no size at all.

v_call: TRBV5-1; clone_size: .; j_call: TRBJ2-7; cdr3_length: 14; d_call: TRBD1; cdr3_aa: CASSLGTGGDEQYF; cdr3_nt: TGCGCCAGCAGCTTGGGGACAGGGGGGGACGAGCAGTACTTC
v_call: TRBV5-5; clone_size: .; j_call: TRBJ2-7; cdr3_length: 17; d_call: .; cdr3_aa: CASSSRGPEVVSYEQYF; cdr3_nt: TGTGCCAGCAGCTCCAGGGGACCCGAAGTCGTCTCCTACGAGCAGTACTTC
v_call: TRBV5-5; clone_size: .; j_call: TRBJ2-1; cdr3_length: 12; d_call: .; cdr3_aa: CASSLVAGEQFF; cdr3_nt: TGTGCCAGCAGCTTGGTCGCGGGTGAGCAGTTCTTC
v_call: TRBV6-5; clone_size: .; j_call: TRBJ1-2; cdr3_length: 15; d_call: .; cdr3_aa: CASKLRPESVFGYTF; cdr3_nt: TGTGCCAGCAAACTACGCCCGGAATCGGTTTTTGGCTACACCTTC
v_call: TRBV3-1/TRBV3-2; clone_size: .; j_call: TRBJ1-2; cdr3_length: 14; d_call: TRBD1; cdr3_aa: CASSQGQGKGGYTF; cdr3_nt: TGTGCCAGCAGCCAAGGACAGGGCAAAGGCGGCTACACCTTC
v_call: TRBV10-2; clone_size: .; j_call: TRBJ1-1; cdr3_length: 13; d_call: .; cdr3_aa: CASSAGGNTEAFF; cdr3_nt: TGCGCCAGCAGTGCGGGGGGTAACACTGAAGCTTTCTTT
v_call: TRBV4-1; clone_size: .; j_call: TRBJ1-2; cdr3_length: 16; d_call: .; cdr3_aa: CASSQDRSGESRGYTF; cdr3_nt: TGCGCCAGCAGCCAAGATCGATCTGGGGAGTCAAGGGGCTACACCTTC
v_call: TRBV2; clone_size: .; j_call: TRBJ2-1; cdr3_length: 15; d_call: .; cdr3_aa: CASSKDTEYYNEQFF; cdr3_nt: TGTGCCAGCAGTAAGGACACGGAATACTACAATGAGCAGTTCTTC
v_call: TRBV28; clone_size: .; j_call: TRBJ2-4; cdr3_length: 13; d_call: .; cdr3_aa: CATAQGLENIQYF; cdr3_nt: TGTGCCACCGCGCAGGGGTTGGAAAACATTCAGTACTTC
v_call: TRBV2; clone_size: .; j_call: TRBJ1-2; cdr3_length: 15; d_call: .; cdr3_aa: CASSEVLGPNYGYTF; cdr3_nt: TGTGCCAGCAGTGAAGTATTGGGCCCCAACTATGGCTACACCTTC
v_call: TRBV19; clone_size: .; j_call: TRBJ2-3; cdr3_length: 14; d_call: .; cdr3_aa: CASSDRSGTDTQYF; cdr3_nt: TGTGCCAGTAGTGACAGGTCGGGGACAGATACGCAGTATTTT
v_call: TRBV4-1; clone_size: .; j_call: TRBJ2-7; cdr3_length: 11; d_call: .; cdr3_aa: CASSQGNEQYF; cdr3_nt: TGCGCCAGCAGCCAAGGTAACGAGCAGTACTTC
v_call: TRBV5-7; clone_size: .; j_call: TRBJ1-3; cdr3_length: 17; d_call: TRBD1; cdr3_aa: CASSPRTGETLGNTIYF; cdr3_nt: TGTGCCAGCAGCCCCCGGACAGGCGAAACCCTAGGAAACACCATATATTTT
v_call: TRBV7-7; clone_size: few; j_call: TRBJ2-2; cdr3_length: 15; d_call: TRBD1; cdr3_aa: CASSLDRGHTGELFF; cdr3_nt: TGTGCTAGCAGCTTAGACAGGGGACACACCGGGGAGCTGTTTTTT
v_call: TRBV4-1; clone_size: .; j_call: TRBJ2-7; cdr3_length: 16; d_call: TRBD2; cdr3_aa: CASSQVPSGSSYEQYF; cdr3_nt: TGCGCCAGCAGCCAAGTACCGAGCGGGAGCTCCTACGAGCAGTACTTC
v_call: TRBV18; clone_size: .; j_call: TRBJ1-3; cdr3_length: 16; d_call: .; cdr3_aa: CASSPGTSLSGNTIYF; cdr3_nt: TGTGCCAGCTCACCCGGGACAAGTCTCTCTGGAAACACCATATATTTT
v_call: TRBV10-3; clone_size: .; j_call: TRBJ1-1; cdr3_length: 16; d_call: .; cdr3_aa: CAISEYAEGMNTEAFF; cdr3_nt: TGTGCCATCAGTGAGTATGCAGAGGGTATGAACACTGAAGCTTTCTTT
v_call: TRBV27; clone_size: .; j_call: TRBJ2-2; cdr3_length: 13; d_call: TRBD2; cdr3_aa: CATRTREAGELFF; cdr3_nt: TGTGCCACTCGGACTAGGGAGGCCGGGGAGCTGTTTTTT
v_call: TRBV5-5; clone_size: .; j_call: TRBJ1-4; cdr3_length: 15; d_call: TRBD1; cdr3_aa: CASSPTGGVTEKLFF; cdr3_nt: TGTGCCAGCAGCCCCACAGGGGGCGTTACTGAAAAACTGTTTTTT
v_call: TRBV7-3; clone_size: .; j_call: TRBJ2-3; cdr3_length: 14; d_call: TRBD2; cdr3_aa: CASSFSGGRDTQYF; cdr3_nt: TGTGCCAGCAGCTTTTCGGGGGGAAGAGATACGCAGTATTTT
v_call: TRBV6-2/TRBV6-3; clone_size: few; j_call: TRBJ2-1; cdr3_length: 12; d_call: .; cdr3_aa: CASSSFVFEQFF; cdr3_nt: TGTGCCAGCAGTTCCTTTGTGTTTGAGCAGTTCTTC
v_call: TRBV27; clone_size: .; j_call: TRBJ2-7; cdr3_length: 13; d_call: .; cdr3_aa: CASSLTAAYEQYF; cdr3_nt: TGTGCCAGCAGTCTGACTGCTGCCTACGAGCAGTACTTC
v_call: TRBV11-2; clone_size: .; j_call: TRBJ1-4; cdr3_length: 14; d_call: .; cdr3_aa: CASSLGAAPEKLFF; cdr3_nt: TGTGCCAGCAGCTTAGGAGCAGCGCCCGAAAAACTGTTTTTT
v_call: TRBV19; clone_size: .; j_call: TRBJ2-7; cdr3_length: 15; d_call: TRBD2; cdr3_aa: CASSKTSGGSYEQYF; cdr3_nt: TGTGCCAGTAGTAAAACTAGCGGGGGCTCCTACGAGCAGTACTTC
v_call: TRBV3-1/TRBV3-2; clone_size: .; j_call: TRBJ2-7; cdr3_length: 11; d_call: .; cdr3_aa: CASSLRYEQYF; cdr3_nt: TGTGCCAGCAGCCTCCGCTACGAGCAGTACTTC
v_call: TRBV27; clone_size: .; j_call: TRBJ2-1; cdr3_length: 17; d_call: TRBD2; cdr3_aa: CASSFGGRRVPYNEQFF; cdr3_nt: TGTGCCAGCAGTTTTGGCGGGAGGAGGGTGCCCTACAATGAGCAGTTCTTC
v_call: TRBV12-3/TRBV12-4; clone_size: once; j_call: TRBJ2-3; cdr3_length: 13; d_call: TRBD2; cdr3_aa: CASSSGTSGQEYF; cdr3_nt: TGTGCCAGCAGCTCCGGGACTAGCGGGCAAGAGTATTTT
v_call: TRBV10-3; clone_size: .; j_call: TRBJ2-5; cdr3_length: 15; d_call: .; cdr3_aa: CAISESAPSGETQYF; cdr3_nt: TGTGCCATCAGTGAGTCGGCTCCTTCGGGGGAGACCCAGTACTTC
v_call: TRBV6-6; clone_size: .; j_call: TRBJ2-7; cdr3_length: 15; d_call: .; cdr3_aa: CASSTPRDISYEQYF; cdr3_nt: TGTGCCAGCAGTACCCCCCGGGACATCTCCTACGAGCAGTACTTC
v_call: TRBV29-1; clone_size: once; j_call: TRBJ2-2; cdr3_length: 15; d_call: .; cdr3_aa: CSVEAGAWGTGELFF; cdr3_nt: TGCAGCGTTGAAGCAGGGGCATGGGGCACCGGGGAGCTGTTTTTT
v_call: TRBV18; clone_size: .; j_call: TRBJ2-3; cdr3_length: 16; d_call: TRBD2; cdr3_aa: CASSPSLGLVVHTQYF; cdr3_nt: TGTGCCAGCTCACCTTCGCTGGGACTAGTCGTCCATACGCAGTATTTT
v_call: TRBV27; clone_size: .; j_call: TRBJ2-7; cdr3_length: 14; d_call: .; cdr3_aa: CASTVRGGPYEQYF; cdr3_nt: TGTGCCAGCACAGTTAGGGGGGGCCCCTACGAGCAGTACTTC
v_call: TRBV5-1; clone_size: few; j_call: TRBJ2-2; cdr3_length: 15; d_call: .; cdr3_aa: CASSRTTGMAGELFF; cdr3_nt: TGCGCCAGCAGCCGGACCACAGGGATGGCCGGGGAGCTGTTTTTT
v_call: TRBV30; clone_size: .; j_call: TRBJ1-1; cdr3_length: 13; d_call: TRBD1; cdr3_aa: CAWKPGQGGEAFF; cdr3_nt: TGTGCCTGGAAACCGGGACAGGGAGGTGAAGCTTTCTTT
v_call: TRBV6-2/TRBV6-3; clone_size: .; j_call: TRBJ1-2; cdr3_length: 15; d_call: TRBD1; cdr3_aa: CASSPQTGVPYGYTF; cdr3_nt: TGTGCCAGCAGTCCCCAAACAGGGGTACCGTACGGCTACACCTTC
v_call: TRBV5-1; clone_size: .; j_call: TRBJ2-7; cdr3_length: 12; d_call: .; cdr3_aa: CASSRDTYEQYF; cdr3_nt: TGCGCCAGCAGCAGGGACACCTACGAGCAGTACTTC
v_call: TRBV5-1; clone_size: .; j_call: TRBJ2-7; cdr3_length: 13; d_call: .; cdr3_aa: CASSFGGTYEQYF; cdr3_nt: TGCGCCAGCAGCTTTGGCGGAACCTACGAGCAGTACTTC
v_call: TRBV12-5; clone_size: .; j_call: TRBJ1-3; cdr3_length: 15; d_call: .; cdr3_aa: CASEVSGRNGNTIYF; cdr3_nt: TGTGCTAGTGAGGTTAGCGGACGAAATGGAAACACCATATATTTT
v_call: TRBV12-3/TRBV12-4; clone_size: once; j_call: TRBJ1-5; cdr3_length: 13; d_call: .; cdr3_aa: CASSFTGNQPQHF; cdr3_nt: TGTGCCAGCAGTTTCACGGGCAATCAGCCCCAGCATTTT
v_call: TRBV6-5; clone_size: .; j_call: TRBJ2-7; cdr3_length: 13; d_call: .; cdr3_aa: CASRTSHSYEQYF; cdr3_nt: TGTGCCAGCAGGACATCTCACTCCTACGAGCAGTACTTC
v_call: TRBV5-1; clone_size: .; j_call: TRBJ1-1; cdr3_length: 14; d_call: .; cdr3_aa: CASSAESAKTEAFF; cdr3_nt: TGCGCCAGCAGTGCGGAGTCCGCTAAGACTGAAGCTTTCTTT
v_call: TRBV28; clone_size: .; j_call: TRBJ1-6; cdr3_length: 15; d_call: TRBD1; cdr3_aa: CASSSGQGYNSPLHF; cdr3_nt: TGTGCCAGCAGTTCGGGACAGGGCTATAATTCACCCCTCCACTTT
v_call: TRBV28; clone_size: few; j_call: TRBJ1-4; cdr3_length: 16; d_call: .; cdr3_aa: CASSPLQTASNEKLFF; cdr3_nt: TGTGCCAGCAGTCCCCTCCAGACAGCGAGTAATGAAAAACTGTTTTTT
v_call: TRBV19; clone_size: many; j_call: TRBJ2-1; cdr3_length: 15; d_call: .; cdr3_aa: CASSISDWSYNEQFF; cdr3_nt: TGTGCCAGTAGTATTAGTGATTGGTCCTACAATGAGCAGTTCTTC
v_call: TRBV7-9; clone_size: .; j_call: TRBJ1-1; cdr3_length: 12; d_call: .; cdr3_aa: CASSISEGGLFF; cdr3_nt: TGTGCCAGCAGCATATCTGAAGGAGGGCTTTTCTTT